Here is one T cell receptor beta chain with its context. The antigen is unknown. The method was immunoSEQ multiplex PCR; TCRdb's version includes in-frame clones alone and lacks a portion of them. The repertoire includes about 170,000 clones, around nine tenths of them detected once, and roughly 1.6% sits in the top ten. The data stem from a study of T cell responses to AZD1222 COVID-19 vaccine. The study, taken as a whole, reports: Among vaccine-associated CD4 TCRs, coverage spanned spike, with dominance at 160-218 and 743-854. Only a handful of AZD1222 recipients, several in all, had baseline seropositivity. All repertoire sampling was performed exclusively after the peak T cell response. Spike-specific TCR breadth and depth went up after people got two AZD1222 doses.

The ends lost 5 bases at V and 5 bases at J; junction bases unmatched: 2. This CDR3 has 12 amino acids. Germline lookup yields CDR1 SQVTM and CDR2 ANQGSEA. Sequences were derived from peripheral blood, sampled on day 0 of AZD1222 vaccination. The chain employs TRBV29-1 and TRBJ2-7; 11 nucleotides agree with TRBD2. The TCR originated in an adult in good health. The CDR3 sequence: CSVTSGRNEQYF. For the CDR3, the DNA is TGCAGCGTTACTAGCGGGAGAAACGAGCAGTACTTC.